This entry is about one T cell receptor beta chain. The antigen is unknown. Between the trimmed V and J ends, which lost 4 bases and 4 bases, there was a span of 4 bases. The CDR3 runs to 11 residues. Germline CDR1 is MRHNA and CDR2 is SNTAGT. Libraries for TCRalpha and TCRbeta carried sample barcodes and unique molecular identifiers via 5'RACE. Each CDR3 protein is one row after TCRdb ran MiXCR on the 5' RACE reads. Counted here are about 390,000 distinct CDR3 sequences, roughly 20% occurring once; the ten biggest clones make up around 13%. The record originates from a study of T-cell memory formation after mild COVID-19. At the level of the study: Each donor largely had its own TCR clusters.

Findings of the study overall: The CD4+ clones that contracted clustered mainly within CM and EM, and the CD8+ clones concentrated in EMRA.

The chain carries TRBV6-4 and TRBJ1-2, with D unclear. Sequencing used PBMCs or a T cell subset sorted from them (not recorded which). The clonotype originates from an adult woman who had mild COVID-19 (a few samples of this study predate the infection). Cell type and time point are not known. CDR3 loop: CASSAGYGYTF. CDR3 nucleotides: TGTGCCAGCAGTGCTGGCTATGGCTACACCTTC.